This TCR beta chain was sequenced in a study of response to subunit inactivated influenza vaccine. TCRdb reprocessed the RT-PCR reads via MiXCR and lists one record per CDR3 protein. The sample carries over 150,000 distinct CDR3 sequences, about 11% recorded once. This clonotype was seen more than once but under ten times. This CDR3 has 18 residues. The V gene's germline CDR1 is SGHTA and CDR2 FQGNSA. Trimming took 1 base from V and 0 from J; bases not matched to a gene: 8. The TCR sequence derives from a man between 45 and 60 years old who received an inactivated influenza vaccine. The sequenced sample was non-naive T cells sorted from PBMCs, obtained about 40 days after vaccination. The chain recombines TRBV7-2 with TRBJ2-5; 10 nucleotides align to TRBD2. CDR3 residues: CASSLGRLAGEYQETQYF. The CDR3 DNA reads TGTGCCAGCAGCTTAGGGCGGCTAGCGGGGGAGTACCAAGAGACCCAGTACTTC.